The 13 T cell receptor beta chains reported below all come from one sample, sequenced in a study of cytomegalovirus exposure and HLA in healthy donors. The PCR was carried out with 60 Vbeta primers and 13 Jbeta primers. TCRdb's table, derived via immunoSEQ multiplex PCR, lists solely in-frame clones and lacks some. The sample lists around 150,000 clones, 9.4% seen once, with about 2% in the top ten. The specimen was PBMCs. Receptors were obtained from a male donor in good health and CMV-seronegative.

This chain's CDR3 is CASLRTSGDNEQFF. DNA for the CDR3: TGTGCCAGCTTAAGGACTAGCGGGGACAATGAGCAGTTCTTC. The V call is TRBV7-2, the J call TRBJ2-1; 12 bases agree with TRBD2. V lost 8 bases, J lost 5 bases, and 4 bases stayed unmatched. The CDR3 covers 14 residues. Germline lookup yields CDR1 SGHTA and CDR2 FQGNSA.

This clone was seen a few times. The V and J genes are TRBV5-4 and TRBJ2-7; the match to TRBD1 covers 7 bases. The CDR3 covers 18 residues. The germline V gene encodes CDR1 SGHNT and CDR2 YYREEE (reference sequence). Trimming cost V 4 bases and J 4 bases; bases outside gene matches: 20. The CDR3 nucleotides read TGTGCCAGCAGCCACAACCGACAGGGAATAGGGCCCAGGTACGAGCAGTACTTC. It is translated as CASSHNRQGIGPRYEQYF.

The sample holds a few counts of this clone. The CDR3 DNA sequence: TGTGCCAGCAGCAGGACGACAGGTGCCACCTACGAGCAGTACTTC. It yields the protein CASSRTTGATYEQYF. The V and J genes are TRBV5-4 and TRBJ2-7; a possible D gene is TRBD1 (6 bases). The ends were cut back, 4 bases at V and 2 bases at J, with 16 bases in the middle. Germline V gene lookup returns CDR1 SGHNT and CDR2 YYREEE (reference sequence). The CDR3 has 15 amino acids.

J is TRBJ1-2 and V is TRBV7-2; TRBD1 aligns across 7 bases. CDR1 is SGHTA and CDR2 is FQGNSA in the germline V gene. Trimming removed 6 bases from V and 4 bases from J; junction bases left unmatched: 5. The length of the CDR3 is 13 residues. The DNA of the CDR3 is TGTGCCAGCAGTCAATCAGGGGGCTATGGCTACACCTTC. The encoded protein is CASSQSGGYGYTF.

On this clone itself: The same CDR3 can be traced to other DNA sequences in this sample. The J gene is TRBJ1-1, the V gene TRBV7-3, with 9 bases aligning to TRBD1. Germline V gene lookup returns CDR1 SGHTA and CDR2 FQGTGA. The CDR3 runs to 14 residues. With 5 bases clipped from V and 1 base from J, the junction kept 2 bases outside the gene matches. The CDR3 sequence is CASSGQGRNTEAFF. The CDR3 coding sequence is TGTGCCAGCAGCGGACAGGGGCGGAACACTGAAGCTTTCTTT. Drawing the rest from reference TRBV7-3 and TRBJ1-1, the complete variable domain is GAGVSQTPSNKVTEKGKYVELRCDPISGHTALYWYRQSLGQGPEFLIYFQGTGAADDSGLPNDRFFAVRPEGSVSTLKIQRTERGDSAVYLCASSGQGRNTEAFFGQGTRLTVV.

V gene TRBV2 combines with J gene TRBJ2-5, with TRBD2 matching 7 bases. CDR3 length equals 16 residues. With 1 base clipped from V and 5 bases from J, the junction kept 10 bases outside the gene matches. Germline V lookup: CDR1 SNHLY, CDR2 FYNNEI. In DNA form, the CDR3 reads TGTGCCAGCAGTGAAGTGGGGCTGGTAGCGGGTGAGACCCAGTACTTC. The encoded protein is CASSEVGLVAGETQYF.

The chain is built from TRBV7-9 and TRBJ1-5, with 7 bases aligning to TRBD1. This CDR3 contains 14 residues. The junction had 6 bases not matched to a gene; V was cut back by 5 bases and J by 5 bases. Looked up from germline, CDR1 is SEHNR and CDR2 is FQNEAQ (reference sequence). The CDR3 sequence is CASSQGVRDQPQHF. The CDR3 DNA sequence: TGTGCCAGCAGCCAGGGGGTCCGGGATCAGCCCCAGCATTTT.

The J gene is TRBJ2-7, the V gene TRBV28; TRBD2 might be the D (5 bases). This CDR3 comprises 14 residues. Trimming shortened V by 8 bases and J by 4 bases, and 18 bases separated the two germline ends. Germline CDR1 MDHEN, CDR2 SYDVKM. CDR3: CASLDGGSGYEQYF. CDR3 DNA sequence: TGTGCCAGCCTCGACGGCGGCAGCGGTTACGAGCAGTACTTC.

This clone was found a few times. V usage is TRBV27 and J usage is TRBJ2-2; weak D call: TRBD2 (6 bases). The V end was cut by 5 bases, the J end by 1 base, with 11 bases between. Per germline, CDR1 MNHEY and CDR2 SMNVEV (reference sequence). The CDR3 is 15 residues long. The CDR3 sequence is CASSPLGLNTGELFF. The CDR3 DNA reads as TGTGCCAGCAGTCCCTTGGGACTGAACACCGGGGAGCTGTTTTTT.

This clone was seen only a few times. CDR3: CASSQGLAGEQYF. The CDR3 region has the DNA TGTGCCAGCAGCCAGGGACTAGCTGGCGAGCAGTACTTC. V gene TRBV7-2 combines with J gene TRBJ2-7; 9 positions match TRBD2. Germline V gives CDR1 SGHTA, CDR2 FQGNSA. V trimming: 5 bases; J trimming: 6 bases; junction bases outside the gene matches: 5. This CDR3 comprises 13 residues.

The chain couples TRBV28 to TRBJ2-2; D unresolved. Germline CDR1 MDHEN, CDR2 SYDVKM. The CDR3 runs 14 residues. Deletions cut 1 base from V and 6 bases from J, with 9 bases between. The chain's CDR3 is CASSLFRVAGELFF. The CDR3 DNA reads as TGTGCCAGCAGTTTATTTCGCGTTGCCGGGGAGCTGTTTTTT.

The chain joins TRBV10-3 to TRBJ2-1, with TRBD2 identical over 7 bases. There are 15 residues in the CDR3. With V trimmed by 5 bases and J by 7 bases, 11 bases remained unmatched. The germline CDR1 and CDR2 sequences are ENHRY and SYGVKD. The CDR3 protein is CAISQRVLAENEQFF. Here the CDR3 DNA reads TGTGCCATCAGTCAAAGGGTGCTAGCGGAGAATGAGCAGTTCTTC.

This clone has just a few counts. The chain is built from TRBV4-2 and TRBJ1-4; 7 bases agree with TRBD1. J lost 7 bases, V lost 6 bases, and 8 bases had no gene match. The CDR3 contains 14 residues. Germline V gives CDR1 LGHNA, CDR2 YNFKEQ. CDR3 in DNA: TGTGCCAGCAGAACCACAGGGGTAGGTGAAAAACTGTTTTTT. This codes for CASRTTGVGEKLFF.